The text below deals with one T cell receptor beta chain. This sample is part of a study of blood T cell repertoires in COVID-19. Study as a whole: Spain, Italy and the United States supplied samples that represented acute and convalescent COVID-19. The cDNA or gDNA used as material had been derived from T cells, B-cell-depleted T cells, or PBMCs.

Original processing methods: Estimated nucleated cell counts came from reference gene primer amplification. Data came from immunoSEQ multiplex PCR; TCRdb stores just in-frame clones and leaves some out. V and J calls and clone size are those listed in that table; D and trimming were worked out from the DNA. The sample lists tens of thousands of clones, 84% occurring once. V dropped 5 bases and J dropped 6; count of bases not matched to a gene: 6. The CDR3 has 15 amino acids. Germline CDR1 reads SEHNR; CDR2 reads FQNEAQ (reference sequence). This TCR came from a middle-aged man with active COVID-19. Sequenced sample: peripheral blood. The genes are TRBV7-9 and TRBJ2-1; 11 bases map to TRBD1. DNA for the CDR3: TGTGCCAGCAGCCGTGGACAGGGGGCAGTCAATGAGCAGTTCTTC. Translating gives CASSRGQGAVNEQFF. The variable domain in full, completed from reference TRBV7-9 and TRBJ2-1, reads DTGVSQNPRHKITKRGQNVTFRCDPISEHNRLYWYRQTLGQGPEFLTYFQNEAQLEKSRLLSDRFSAERPKGSFSTLEIQRTEQGDSAMYLCASSRGQGAVNEQFFGPGTRLTVL.